The sequence of this T cell receptor beta chain was determined in a study of OX40 agonist ivuxolimab in advanced cancers. TCRdb keeps only in-frame clones here, not all; method: immunoSEQ multiplex PCR. The sample shows 62,000 or so clones, 86% of them seen only once. With respect to this clone: Its antigen is not identified. Relative to the germline gene, one junction end is altered; a read error may explain this.

Study results and caveats: On average, CD8+ T cells showed a greater number of expanded clones than CD4+. Clonal expansion in partial responders at 0.1-3.0 mg/kg ranked among the lowest. Part of the nonresponder group also had normalized T-cell clonal expansion that was low.

This CDR3 region has 15 residues. Germline-derived CDR1 and CDR2 are SGHTS and YDEGEE. The chain employs TRBV5-8 and TRBJ1-1; 7 nucleotides agree with TRBD1. The TCR sequence derives from an adult with an advanced solid tumor such as melanoma, head and neck, liver or kidney cancer. Specimen: CD4+ or CD8+ T cells sorted from blood, collected in a trial of the OX40 agonist ivuxolimab. CDR3 in amino acids: CASSRLGQANIEAFF. The CDR3 coding sequence is TGTGCCAGCAGCCGACTCGGACAGGCTAACATTGAAGCTTTCTTT.